This T cell receptor beta chain was found in a study of vaccination and CD4 T cells after COVID-19. The wider study: Cells received overlapping spike peptides from SARS-CoV-2, HCoV-NL63, HCoV-OC43 and HCoV-229E as stimulation.

The CDR3 covers 12 residues. V lost 6 bases and J lost 3, with 6 bases in between. Per the germline V gene, CDR1 is SEHNR and CDR2 is FQNEAQ (reference sequence). Overall study findings and caveats: Convalescent patient numbers were relatively low, with no early post-infection timepoints. Rising from roughly 21 to 40, the median of SARS-CoV-2-reactive clonotypes did not change significantly.

Cultured CD4+ T cell DNA underwent sequencing with the Oncomine TCR Beta short-read assay. Genomic DNA was extracted from cultured CD4+ T cells. One entry per CDR3 protein, called by TCRdb with MiXCR from the PCR reads. This sample has roughly 11,000 distinct CDR3 sequences, with 37% found just once. Treatment specified: roughly 10-day PBMC culture with coronavirus spike peptide pools or control peptides (ViraFEST assay). CD4+ T-cell collection from the unexposed donor predated the COVID-19 pandemic (2011-2018). This clonotype has only a few counts. Its antigen is unknown. The receptor was derived from a human donor in good health. The chain employs TRBV7-9 and TRBJ2-1; no firm D call. The sequencing input was CD4+ T cells from blood, cultured in vitro. The CDR3 is CASSWNYNEQFF. CDR3 nucleotide sequence: TGTGCCAGCAGTTGGAACTACAATGAGCAGTTCTTC.